The 27 T cell receptor beta chains reported below all come from one sample, sequenced in a study of pediatric ulcerative colitis. Profiling relied on immunoSEQ multiplex PCR, and the TCRdb table lists in-frame clones only, not all of them. The sample has 25,000 to 35,000 clones; almost 85% are singletons. The sequenced sample was blood. These receptors came from a boy aged 10-17 years with severe ulcerative colitis.

V usage is TRBV2 and J usage is TRBJ1-6; D is possibly TRBD1 (6 bases). Germline V gene data show CDR1 as SNHLY and CDR2 as FYNNEI. The CDR3 contains 18 residues. V was cut by 6 bases and J by 0 bases, with 18 bases left in between. CDR3 sequence: CASSEGGPPGSYNSPLHF. The CDR3 nucleotides read TGTGCCAGCAGCGAGGGGGGACCTCCGGGCTCCTATAATTCACCCCTCCACTTT.

The rearrangement links TRBV18 to TRBJ1-1; tentative D call: TRBD1 (5 bases). V was shortened by 2 bases and J by 1 base, with 5 bases between the two germline ends. In germline, CDR1 is KGHSH, CDR2 LQKENI. CDR3 size: 13 residues. The CDR3: CASSPGGNTEAFF. CDR3 DNA sequence: TGTGCCAGCTCACCAGGGGGGAACACTGAAGCTTTCTTT.

The chain has TRBV4-1 and TRBJ2-5, with D tentatively TRBD2 (6 bases). The CDR3 contains 15 residues. Trimming removed 2 bases from V and 1 base from J, with 11 bases in between. Germline CDR1 MGHRA, CDR2 YSYEKL. CDR3 nucleotides: TGCGCCAGCAGCCAAACGGGACTCCCCCAAGAGACCCAGTACTTC. Translation gives CASSQTGLPQETQYF.

The J gene is TRBJ2-7, the V gene TRBV19; D ambiguous. V lost 2 bases, J lost 2 bases, and 10 bases lay in between. There are 14 residues in the CDR3. Germline lookup yields CDR1 LNHDA and CDR2 SQIVND (reference sequence). The CDR3 loop reads CASSIFADTYEQYF. In nucleotides, the CDR3 is TGTGCCAGTAGTATATTCGCAGATACCTACGAGCAGTACTTC.

This chain links TRBV7-9 with TRBJ2-7; TRBD1 agrees at 9 bases. Germline-derived CDR1 and CDR2 are SEHNR and FQNEAQ (reference sequence). The CDR3 extends over 15 amino acids. V gave up 4 bases and J gave up 5 bases; unmatched junction bases: 9. The CDR3 bases are TGTGCCAGCAGCTCGATTGACAGGGGGAACCACGAGCAGTACTTC. It specifies CASSSIDRGNHEQYF.

This sequence joins TRBV11-1 and TRBJ2-4, with D perhaps matching TRBD2 (7 bases). Germline loops: CDR1 SGHAT, CDR2 FQDESV (reference sequence). The CDR3 loop spans 15 amino acids. Trimming stripped 6 bases from V and 8 bases from J, with 20 bases between. The CDR3 region is CASSLRWGGQDIQYF. DNA of the CDR3: TGTGCCAGCAGTCTCCGATGGGGGGGCCAGGACATTCAGTACTTC.

This chain links TRBV15 with TRBJ1-1, with D maybe TRBD1 (6 bases). The V gene's germline CDR1 is LNHNV and CDR2 YYDKDF (reference sequence). This CDR3 comprises 13 residues. Trimming cost V 5 bases and J 1 base, with 8 bases left between them. In DNA, the CDR3 is TGTGCCACCAGCGCGACAGGGAACACTGAAGCTTTCTTT. Translation gives CATSATGNTEAFF.

This clone was counted between two and nine times. The chain links TRBV18 to TRBJ1-5; 7 bases align to TRBD1. The J segment lost 6 bases and the V segment lost 2 bases, leaving 7 bases of the junction unmatched. The CDR3 is 15 amino acids. Germline lookup yields CDR1 KGHSH and CDR2 LQKENI. CDR3 protein: CASSPDRVVAQPQHF. The CDR3 nucleotides read TGTGCCAGCTCACCAGACAGGGTCGTTGCTCAGCCCCAGCATTTT.

This chain connects TRBV5-5 to TRBJ1-2, with a tentative D call TRBD1 (6 bases). Trimming cost V 1 base and J 1 base, with 11 bases left between them. The CDR3 extends over 15 amino acids. CDR1 is SGHKS, CDR2 YYEKEE, per germline (reference sequence). The CDR3 bases are TGTGCCAGCAGCTTGAGCACAGGGAATAACTATGGCTACACCTTC. This codes for CASSLSTGNNYGYTF.

The chain joins TRBV12-5 to TRBJ1-2, with a tentative D call TRBD1 (6 bases). Between the trimmed V and J ends, which lost 1 base and 6 bases, there was a span of 15 bases. The CDR3 covers 15 residues. Germline CDR1 LGHNT, CDR2 FRNRAP. In nucleotides, the CDR3 is TGTGCTAGTGGTTTGGCGGTGAGGGGGACCGATGGCTACACCTTC. The encoded protein is CASGLAVRGTDGYTF.

The chain is built from TRBV4-1 and TRBJ2-3; TRBD2 might be the D (6 bases). The germline V gene encodes CDR1 MGHRA and CDR2 YSYEKL. This CDR3 has 14 amino acids. The V end was cut by 3 bases, the J end by 2 bases, with 9 bases between. CDR3 sequence reads: CASSQEGDTDTQYF. Written as DNA, the CDR3 is TGCGCCAGCAGCCAGGAGGGAGACACAGATACGCAGTATTTT.

V and J are TRBV6-5 and TRBJ2-2; D not certain. Germline V gene sequence: CDR1 MNHEY, CDR2 SVGAGI. The germline V and J ends were trimmed by 3 bases and 7 bases, with 3 bases remaining between them. The CDR3 is 11 residues long. DNA for the CDR3: TGTGCCAGCAGTTATGGCGGGGAGCTGTTTTTT. As protein: CASSYGGELFF.

In this sample, this clone turned up a few times. The CDR3, as DNA: TGTGCCAGCAGTCGACAGGAGAACACTGAAGCTTTCTTT. Its protein product is CASSRQENTEAFF. The chain couples TRBV14 to TRBJ1-1, with TRBD1 as a possible D gene (6 bases). The CDR3 covers 13 residues. Germline V gives CDR1 SGHDN, CDR2 FVKESK. The V and J ends lost 6 bases and 1 base respectively, with 9 bases between them.

This clone turned up a few times. The chain couples TRBV2 to TRBJ1-2, with TRBD1 matching 8 bases. After removal of 11 bases from V and 6 bases from J, the junction contained 8 bases not matched to a gene. The germline gives CDR1 SNHLY, CDR2 FYNNEI. This CDR3 has 12 amino acids. The CDR3 protein is CALNQGADGYTF. The CDR3 coding sequence is TGTGCCTTAAACCAGGGGGCGGATGGCTACACCTTC. The full variable domain, with the rest looked up from reference TRBV2 and TRBJ1-2, is EPEVTQTPSHQVTQMGQEVILRCVPISNHLYFYWYRQILGQKVEFLVSFYNNEISEKSEIFDDQFSVERPDGSNFTLKIRSTKLEDSAMYFCALNQGADGYTFGSGTRLTVV.

This clone was detected only once. CDR3 region: CASSYSPGAPYEQYF. The CDR3, as DNA: TGTGCCAGCAGTTACTCGCCCGGAGCCCCCTACGAGCAGTACTTC. The chain couples TRBV6-6 to TRBJ2-7; D gene unclear. The V end lost 0 bases, the J end lost 2 bases, and 11 bases lay between the germline ends. This CDR3 has 15 amino acids. Germline CDR1 reads MNHNY; CDR2 reads SVGAGI (reference sequence).

The chain joins TRBV9 to TRBJ1-1; no definite D call. CDR3 size: 15 residues. V lost 2 bases to trimming and J lost 7 bases, with 18 bases between them. Germline V CDR1 and CDR2: SGDLS, YYNGEE. The CDR3 here is CASSVMGQSGGEAFF. CDR3 DNA sequence: TGTGCCAGCAGCGTGATGGGCCAGTCGGGCGGTGAAGCTTTCTTT.

The V gene is TRBV9, the J gene TRBJ2-5; 11 positions agree with TRBD2. The germline V gene encodes CDR1 SGDLS and CDR2 YYNGEE. Losses at the gene ends were 0 bases for V and 5 bases for J; bases not matched to a gene: 3. This CDR3 region has 15 residues. The CDR3 is CASSVDPSGGETQYF. CDR3 DNA: TGTGCCAGCAGCGTAGATCCTAGCGGGGGGGAGACCCAGTACTTC.

The CDR3 DNA follows: TGTGCCAGTAGGACCAGGGGGACCGGGGAGCTGTTTTTT. It is translated as CASRTRGTGELFF. This chain links TRBV19 with TRBJ2-2; 7 bases agree with TRBD1. Per the germline V gene, CDR1 is LNHDA and CDR2 is SQIVND (reference sequence). The CDR3 contains 13 residues. With 6 bases clipped from V and 5 bases from J, the junction kept 3 bases outside the gene matches.

This sequence joins TRBV18 and TRBJ1-2; TRBD1 matches 7 bases. Per the germline V gene, CDR1 is KGHSH and CDR2 is LQKENI. The CDR3 runs to 14 residues. Trimming cost V 6 bases and J 4 bases; bases outside gene matches: 8. CDR3 region: CASSQQGSSYGYTF. CDR3 sequence (DNA): TGTGCCAGCTCCCAACAGGGGTCCAGCTATGGCTACACCTTC.

The chain is built from TRBV6-5 and TRBJ1-2; the D is unclear. V lost 7 bases to trimming and J lost 0 bases, with 12 bases between them. This CDR3 contains 14 residues. In germline, CDR1 is MNHEY, CDR2 SVGAGI. DNA of the CDR3: TGTGCCAGCAACCAGTCCATAGCTAACTATGGCTACACCTTC. Translation gives CASNQSIANYGYTF.

The V call is TRBV6-6, the J call TRBJ2-7; D uncertain. V lost 6 bases and J 2 bases, leaving 17 bases between the germline ends. There are 15 residues in the CDR3. Germline CDR1 is MNHNY and CDR2 is SVGAGI (reference sequence). Here the CDR3 DNA reads TGTGCCAGCAGCCGAGACCCGAGTGGTGCCTACGAGCAGTACTTC. Its protein product is CASSRDPSGAYEQYF.

The CDR3: CASGTGGGSGNTIYF. As DNA, the CDR3 is TGTGCCAGCGGGACAGGGGGCGGTTCGGGAAACACCATATATTTT. The V and J genes are TRBV6-5 and TRBJ1-3, with 12 bases that match TRBD1. The V and J ends lost 8 bases and 4 bases, in that order; junction bases with no gene match: 6. Germline CDR1 MNHEY, CDR2 SVGAGI. The CDR3 is 15 residues long.

V is TRBV29-1 and J is TRBJ1-1; D unclear. The CDR3 spans 10 residues. Per the germline V gene, CDR1 is SQVTM and CDR2 is ANQGSEA. Trimming pared 3 bases from V and 5 bases from J, leaving 4 bases between. The CDR3 is CSVEGTEAFF. The DNA of the CDR3 is TGCAGCGTTGAGGGGACTGAAGCTTTCTTT. Drawing the rest from reference TRBV29-1 and TRBJ1-1, the complete variable domain is SAVISQKPSRDICQRGTSLTIQCQVDSQVTMMFWYRQQPGQSLTLIATANQGSEATYESGFVIDKFPISRPNLTFSTLTVSNMSPEDSSIYLCSVEGTEAFFGQGTRLTVV.

The chain is built from TRBV9 and TRBJ1-2; weak D call: TRBD1 (5 bases). The CDR3 has 15 residues. Trimming left V 5 bases short and J 3 bases short, with 17 bases between. CDR1 and CDR2 (germline): SGDLS, YYNGEE. CDR3 in DNA: TGTGCCAGCAGGGAAGCCGAGGGGCTTGACTATGGCTACACCTTC. Amino acids: CASREAEGLDYGYTF.

The chain carries TRBV29-1 and TRBJ1-2; D is unclear. The CDR3 length is 12 residues. Germline V gives CDR1 SQVTM, CDR2 ANQGSEA. V shed 0 bases and J shed 2 bases, with 4 bases lying between them. This chain's CDR3 is CSVEDGNYGYTF. The CDR3 bases are TGCAGCGTTGAAGATGGAAACTATGGCTACACCTTC. The whole variable domain, filled in from reference TRBV29-1 and TRBJ1-2, reads SAVISQKPSRDICQRGTSLTIQCQVDSQVTMMFWYRQQPGQSLTLIATANQGSEATYESGFVIDKFPISRPNLTFSTLTVSNMSPEDSSIYLCSVEDGNYGYTFGSGTRLTVV.

The V call is TRBV19, the J call TRBJ1-5; 7 bases fit TRBD1. Losses at the gene ends were 5 bases for V and 0 bases for J; bases not matched to a gene: 16. The CDR3 spans 19 residues. CDR1 and CDR2 (germline): LNHDA, SQIVND (reference sequence). The CDR3 DNA follows: TGTGCCAGTAGTGGGCGCGGGACAGTTCCTTTTTATAGCAATCAGCCCCAGCATTTT. Protein: CASSGRGTVPFYSNQPQHF. Complete variable domain (other parts from reference TRBV19 and TRBJ1-5): DGGITQSPKYLFRKEGQNVTLSCEQNLNHDAMYWYRQDPGQGLRLIYYSQIVNDFQKGDIAEGYSVSREKKESFPLTVTSAQKNPTAFYLCASSGRGTVPFYSNQPQHFGDGTRLSIL.

The chain joins TRBV6-6 to TRBJ1-2, with D tentatively TRBD1 (6 bases). Trimming shortened V by 2 bases and J by 3 bases, and 13 bases separated the two germline ends. The CDR3 spans 15 residues. The germline V gene encodes CDR1 MNHNY and CDR2 SVGAGI (reference sequence). The CDR3 bases are TGTGCCAGCAGTTACGAAGCGGGGGCGGACTATGGCTACACCTTC. It yields the protein CASSYEAGADYGYTF.